The entry below describes one T cell receptor beta chain. Its antigen is undetermined. This sample stems from a study of T cell responses to AZD1222 COVID-19 vaccine. Findings and limits, study-wide: Clonal diversity was possibly underestimated, and the donors were mostly white British, with more females. Baseline serostatus was positive in only a handful of AZD1222 recipients. Repertoires in all cases were sampled only once the peak T cell response had passed.

Assay: immunoSEQ multiplex PCR; the TCRdb copy retains only in-frame clones and omits some. The sample has about 170,000 clones; 87% are singletons. Analyses pooled second doses at about 4 or about 12 weeks. The V end lost 4 bases, the J end lost 11 bases, and 18 bases lay between the germline ends. Germline assignment: CDR1 SGHRS and CDR2 YFSETQ. This CDR3 region has 14 residues. J is TRBJ1-4 and V is TRBV5-1; D is possibly TRBD1 (5 bases). This TCR derives from an adult who received the AZD1222 COVID-19 vaccine. Here the sequenced sample was peripheral blood, taken 28 days after the second AZD1222 dose. The CDR3 is CASSPGQDIRKLFF. The CDR3 coding sequence is TGCGCCAGCAGCCCGGGGCAAGACATTAGGAAACTGTTTTTT.